Below are 16 T cell receptor beta chains sequenced from a single sample in a study of T cell responses to AZD1222 COVID-19 vaccine (dated by TCRdb to 2020 to 2022). Receptor libraries were prepared by the immunoSEQ multiplex PCR assay. TCRdb's version of the immuneACCESS table is confined to in-frame rearrangements and falls short of the full clone set. An unresolved V gene accounts for under half of the shortfall where checked; the remainder is of unknown origin. The sample table holds some 110,000 clones, of which 70% to 90% were seen once. Roughly 3.9% of the sample is in the top ten clones. In the paper's terms, the time point label means: baseline before first vaccination. This specimen consisted of peripheral blood, obtained on day 0 of AZD1222 vaccination. The source is an adult in good health.

This chain connects TRBV7-6 to TRBJ2-7; perhaps TRBD1 as D (6 bases). CDR1 is SGHVS and CDR2 is FNYEAQ in the germline V gene. The CDR3 contains 15 residues. V lost 3 bases to trimming and J lost 2 bases, with 14 bases between them. CDR3 sequence (DNA): TGTGCCAGCAGCTTTCATGAGGGACAAACCTACGAGCAGTACTTC. Translating gives CASSFHEGQTYEQYF.

This chain uses TRBV15 with TRBJ2-4, with D tentatively TRBD1 or TRBD2 (5 bases each). Trimming left V 0 bases short and J 4 bases short, with 22 bases between. This CDR3 comprises 19 residues. The germline V gene has CDR1 LNHNV and CDR2 YYDKDF (reference sequence). For the CDR3, the DNA is TGTGCCACCAGCAGAGATCTTAGTATTGGGGGAGTTGATAAAAACATTCAGTACTTC. Protein: CATSRDLSIGGVDKNIQYF.

The gene calls are TRBV2 and TRBJ2-5; possibly TRBD2 for D (5 bases). The germline V and J ends were trimmed by 6 bases and 5 bases, with 10 bases remaining between them. Germline V gene lookup returns CDR1 SNHLY and CDR2 FYNNEI. The CDR3 is made up of 12 amino acids. CDR3 region: CASSLAGETQYF. As DNA, the CDR3 is TGTGCCAGCAGCCTAGCTGGGGAGACCCAGTACTTC.

The chain is built from TRBV4-1 and TRBJ2-3, with 9 bases lining up with TRBD2. This CDR3 comprises 17 residues. Germline V CDR1 and CDR2: MGHRA, YSYEKL. V trimming: 5 bases; J trimming: 6 bases; junction bases outside the gene matches: 15. The CDR3, as DNA: TGCGCCAGCAGCTCTAGACCCCGTAGCGGGGGTGGGGATACGCAGTATTTT. It is translated as CASSSRPRSGGGDTQYF.

V and J are TRBV5-4 and TRBJ1-2, with TRBD1 identical over 7 bases. The CDR3 sequence is 15 residues long. The germline V gene has CDR1 SGHNT and CDR2 YYREEE (reference sequence). V lost 4 bases and J lost 1; bases outside the gene matches: 7. CDR3 sequence: CASSTGQQVNYGYTF. The DNA for the CDR3 is TGTGCCAGCAGCACGGGACAGCAAGTTAACTATGGCTACACCTTC.

The chain employs TRBV29-1 and TRBJ2-7; possibly TRBD1 for D (6 bases). V lost 5 bases and J 3 bases, leaving 8 bases between the germline ends. Germline CDR1 reads SQVTM; CDR2 reads ANQGSEA. This CDR3 is built from 11 residues. The CDR3 loop is CSVTGSYEQYF. The CDR3 DNA sequence: TGCAGCGTTACAGGGAGCTACGAGCAGTACTTC.

The chain has TRBV6-5 and TRBJ2-2; no clear D gene. V was cut by 5 bases and J by 1 base, with 2 bases left in between. Germline CDR1 is MNHEY and CDR2 is SVGAGI. This CDR3 has 12 residues. The CDR3 spells CASSKNTGELFF. The CDR3 DNA is TGTGCCAGCAGTAAGAACACCGGGGAGCTGTTTTTT.

The CDR3 DNA reads as TGTGCCAGCAGTGGAGGGGGACAGGGCCAATATGGCTACACCTTC. Its protein is CASSGGGQGQYGYTF. V usage is TRBV2 and J usage is TRBJ1-2; 9 bases are a match to TRBD1. The CDR3 contains 15 residues. Trimming at V came to 4 bases and at J to 5 bases, leaving 8 bases not matched to a gene. Germline CDR1 SNHLY, CDR2 FYNNEI.

This clone was picked up a small number of times. J is TRBJ2-1 and V is TRBV4-1; D gene ambiguous. This CDR3 has 12 residues. V was pared by 0 bases and J by 5 bases, with 2 bases between. Germline V gene sequence: CDR1 MGHRA, CDR2 YSYEKL. The chain's CDR3 is CASSQDDNEQFF. The CDR3 DNA reads as TGCGCCAGCAGCCAAGATGACAATGAGCAGTTCTTC.

The rearrangement joins TRBV10-1 to TRBJ2-3; the D is unclear. CDR1 and CDR2 from the germline V gene are WNHNN and SYGVQD (reference sequence). This CDR3 region has 13 residues. V was clipped by 1 base and J by 8 bases, with 10 bases between them. CDR3 sequence (DNA): TGCGCCAGCAGTGAGTGGAGTGTCGGTACGCAGTATTTT. Its translation: CASSEWSVGTQYF.

The chain uses TRBV9 and TRBJ1-2; the match to TRBD1 covers 7 bases. This CDR3 is built from 14 residues. The V and J ends lost 3 bases and 5 bases, in that order; junction bases with no gene match: 7. Germline loops: CDR1 SGDLS, CDR2 YYNGEE. The CDR3 coding sequence is TGTGCCAGCAGCGCAGGGGGTGGTCAGTATGGCTACACCTTC. Translated, it gives CASSAGGGQYGYTF.

The rearrangement links TRBV28 to TRBJ1-1; D ambiguous. The CDR3 extends over 12 amino acids. Germline V gene sequence: CDR1 MDHEN, CDR2 SYDVKM. Trimming shortened V by 8 bases and J by 5 bases, and 12 bases separated the two germline ends. CDR3 amino acids: CASRGVGTEAFF. The CDR3 DNA reads TGTGCCAGCCGCGGGGTGGGGACTGAAGCTTTCTTT.

V gene TRBV5-4 combines with J gene TRBJ2-3; D perhaps matches TRBD2 (7 bases). The V end was cut by 2 bases, the J end by 0 bases, with 19 bases between. The CDR3 is 18 residues long. Germline V CDR1 and CDR2: SGHNT, YYREEE (reference sequence). CDR3 sequence reads: CASSFRTTGGRSTDTQYF. The CDR3 DNA follows: TGTGCCAGCAGCTTTCGAACCACGGGGGGCCGGAGCACAGATACGCAGTATTTT.

The J gene is TRBJ2-3, the V gene TRBV2, with D possibly TRBD1 on 5 matching bases. There are 15 residues in the CDR3. The V gene lost 7 bases and the J gene lost 0 bases, with 14 bases spanning the gap. CDR1 and CDR2 (germline): SNHLY, FYNNEI. CDR3 protein: CASTSQTDSTDTQYF. CDR3 DNA sequence: TGTGCCAGCACCTCACAGACAGATAGCACAGATACGCAGTATTTT.

J is TRBJ1-2 and V is TRBV10-2, with no clear D. V was shortened by 3 bases and J by 5 bases, with 4 bases between the two germline ends. CDR1 is WSHSY and CDR2 is SAAADI in the germline V gene. This CDR3 is 11 amino acids long. The CDR3 DNA reads TGCGCCAGCAGTGAAGGATATGGCTACACCTTC. Protein product: CASSEGYGYTF.

The V call is TRBV2, the J call TRBJ2-7; no reliable D call. The CDR3 loop spans 11 amino acids. Germline V gene data show CDR1 as SNHLY and CDR2 as FYNNEI. V lost 10 bases and J lost 5, with 12 bases in between. The CDR3 bases are TGTGCCACAAACAGTCCGGACGAGCAGTACTTC. Its protein is CATNSPDEQYF.